This T cell receptor (beta chain) was retrieved from a study of blood T cell repertoires in COVID-19. Turning to the study itself: The study drew acute and convalescent COVID-19 samples from the United States, Italy and Spain. Sources were T cells, B-cell-depleted T cells, or PBMCs; the material itself was cDNA or gDNA.

Authors' processing steps: Amplification of reference gene primers provided the estimated nucleated cell counts. TCRdb's copy holds only in-frame clones and misses some; the assay was immunoSEQ multiplex PCR. V and J calls and clone size come straight from that table; D and trimming were deduced from the DNA. The sample lists tens of thousands of clones, more than 80% occurring once. The germline V gene has CDR1 KGHSY and CDR2 FQNENV. Between the trimmed V and J ends, which lost 4 bases and 4 bases, there was a span of 16 bases. The CDR3 has 15 amino acids. The sequence was collected from a human donor in a cohort sampled during active COVID-19. The sequencing sample was made of peripheral blood. The V call is TRBV16, the J call TRBJ1-2; D is possibly TRBD1 (5 bases). The CDR3 nucleotides are TGTGCCAGCAGCCTCGACAGCCTAACCCCCTATGGCTACACCTTC. Translated: CASSLDSLTPYGYTF. The full variable domain, in which reference TRBV16 and TRBJ1-2 provide the parts outside the CDR3, is GEEVAQTPKHLVRGEGQKAKLYCAPIKGHSYVFWYQQVLKNEFKFLISFQNENVFDETGMPKERFSAKCLPNSPCSLEIQATKLEDSAVYFCASSLDSLTPYGYTFGSGTRLTVV.